One and the same sample provided the 25 T cell receptor beta chains below, sequenced in a study of CD8 T cells in Susac syndrome. When the RNA was reverse transcribed, random hexamers were used with an input of about 0.5 to 1 ug. TCRdb called the immunoSEQ multiplex PCR reads again in MiXCR, with one record for every CDR3 protein. The sample consists of about 130,000 distinct CDR3 sequences, 93% of them appearing once. The specimen sequenced was CD8+ T cells from PBMCs. These receptors came from a human donor with multiple sclerosis.

The chain couples TRBV4-1 to TRBJ1-6; D remains ambiguous. Germline V CDR1 and CDR2: MGHRA, YSYEKL. The CDR3 is 14 amino acids. V gave up 2 bases and J gave up 8 bases, with 10 bases separating them. CDR3 region: CASSQRERDSPLHF. CDR3 sequence (DNA): TGCGCCAGCAGCCAACGAGAGCGGGATTCACCCCTCCACTTT.

Of note for this clonotype: The junction shows a germline mismatch at one end, possibly a read error. The genes are TRBV9 and TRBJ2-1; no reliable D call. The CDR3 covers 13 residues. Germline CDR1 and CDR2: SGDLS and YYNGEE. The CDR3 protein is CVSSVVAVDEQFF. The CDR3 DNA reads TGTGTCAGCAGCGTAGTGGCTGTGGATGAGCAGTTCTTC.

The chain links TRBV6-2 or TRBV6-3 to TRBJ2-3, with TRBD2 matching 7 bases. Germline values: CDR1 MNHEY, CDR2 SVGEGT. Trimming took 6 bases from V and 4 from J; bases not matched to a gene: 7. This CDR3 has 14 amino acids. CDR3 sequence: CASSPAGFADTQYF. The CDR3 DNA reads TGTGCCAGCAGCCCAGCGGGATTCGCAGATACGCAGTATTTT.

The chain carries TRBV7-9 and TRBJ2-7; D ambiguous. The CDR3 extends over 13 amino acids. V was shortened by 0 bases and J by 3 bases, with 6 bases between the two germline ends. CDR1 is SEHNR, CDR2 FQNEAQ, per germline (reference sequence). The CDR3 sequence is CASSLAGRYEQYV. In DNA form, the CDR3 reads TGTGCCAGCAGCTTAGCAGGCCGCTACGAGCAGTACGTC.

This clonotype occurred once. This chain links TRBV29-1 with TRBJ1-2; D not resolved. This CDR3 is 12 amino acids long. V lost 4 bases to trimming and J lost 3 bases, with 9 bases between them. The germline V gene has CDR1 SQVTM and CDR2 ANQGSEA. CDR3 in DNA: TGCAGCGTTGGGGCTCTGGACTATGGCTACACCTTC. Protein: CSVGALDYGYTF.

CDR3 nucleotide sequence: TGTGCCAGCAGCGACCGGGACAGCTTATACGAGCAGTACTTC. Protein sequence: CASSDRDSLYEQYF. This chain connects TRBV7-9 to TRBJ2-7; TRBD1 aligns across 7 bases. The ends lost 5 bases at V and 4 bases at J; junction bases unmatched: 8. Germline V gene lookup returns CDR1 SEHNR and CDR2 FQNEAQ (reference sequence). The CDR3 has 14 residues.

This chain joins TRBV9 and TRBJ2-3; 9 nucleotides agree with TRBD1. CDR3 length: 16 amino acids. Germline assignment: CDR1 SGDLS and CDR2 YYNGEE. V shed 0 bases, J shed 2 bases, and the junction held 4 bases outside the gene matches. The chain's CDR3 is CASSVERDRVTDTQYF. The CDR3 DNA follows: TGTGCCAGCAGCGTAGAACGGGACAGGGTCACAGATACGCAGTATTTT.

V is TRBV28 and J is TRBJ1-2, with a possible D match to TRBD1 (5 bases). The CDR3 totals 15 residues. V was pared by 5 bases and J by 0 bases, with 13 bases between. The V gene's germline CDR1 is MDHEN and CDR2 SYDVKM. In nucleotides, the CDR3 is TGTGCCAGCAGTCCCCCGGGGGGTTCTAACTATGGCTACACCTTC. Amino acids: CASSPPGGSNYGYTF.

With regard to this clonotype: A read error may account for a junction end that differs from germline. The V and J genes are TRBV4-1 and TRBJ2-1; D possibly corresponds to TRBD1 (6 bases). CDR1 and CDR2 (germline): MGHRA, YSYEKL. The CDR3 length is 15 residues. As DNA, the CDR3 is TGCGCCAGCAGTCAAGTAGGACAGCTGGTCGATGAGCAGTTCTTC. This translates into CASSQVGQLVDEQFF.

This clonotype was detected once. The chain has TRBV12-5 and TRBJ1-1; 7 bases fit TRBD1. Trimming at V came to 10 bases and at J to 2 bases, leaving 13 bases not matched to a gene. In germline, CDR1 is LGHNT, CDR2 FRNRAP. CDR3 length: 15 amino acids. The CDR3 coding sequence is TGTGCTACCCAGCCCCCAGGGGGAGAAAACACTGAAGCTTTCTTT. Its protein is CATQPPGGENTEAFF.

V usage is TRBV9 and J usage is TRBJ2-3; TRBD1 might be the D (7 bases). The germline V and J ends were trimmed by 4 bases and 6 bases, with 15 bases remaining between them. Germline values: CDR1 SGDLS, CDR2 YYNGEE. The CDR3 is made up of 14 amino acids. For the CDR3, the DNA is TGTGCCAGCAGCCTATCCAGGGGGAGGGATACGCAGTATTTT. Protein product: CASSLSRGRDTQYF.

V usage is TRBV12-3 or TRBV12-4 and J usage is TRBJ1-5; D may be TRBD1 (5 bases). The CDR3 has 16 residues. V shed 7 bases and J shed 0 bases, with 16 bases lying between them. The CDR3 nucleotides are TGTGCCAGCACCCTCGGCGGGGGGACTAGCAATCAGCCCCAGCATTTT. Its translation is CASTLGGGTSNQPQHF.

This clonotype was detected once. The CDR3 DNA follows: TGTGCCAGCAGTTTAAAGGGCCTCCGTCAGCCCCAGCATTTT. Its translation is CASSLKGLRQPQHF. The chain combines TRBV27 with TRBJ1-5; the D is unclear. The V gene's germline CDR1 is MNHEY and CDR2 SMNVEV (reference sequence). The CDR3 contains 14 residues. V lost 2 bases and J lost 6, with 11 bases in between.

This clonotype was seen once. The gene calls are TRBV28 and TRBJ1-1, with D unresolved. The CDR3 covers 10 residues. Trimming shortened V by 4 bases and J by 12 bases, and 9 bases separated the two germline ends. Germline V gene data show CDR1 as MDHEN and CDR2 as SYDVKM. The CDR3 nucleotides are TGTGCCAGCAGTTATATTAGAACTTTCTTT. It specifies CASSYIRTFF. The entire variable domain, with the rest obtained from reference TRBV28 and TRBJ1-1, is as follows: DVKVTQSSRYLVKRTGEKVFLECVQDMDHENMFWYRQDPGLGLRLIYFSYDVKMKEKGDIPEGYSVSREKKERFSLILESASTNQTSMYLCASSYIRTFFGQGTRLTVV.

The chain couples TRBV23-1 to TRBJ1-6; 7 bases fit TRBD1. TRBV23-1 has ORF status, its function being uncertain. The length of the CDR3 is 15 residues. The ends lost 8 bases at V and 8 bases at J; junction bases unmatched: 12. This CDR3 is CASRSTGPWDSPLHF. DNA for the CDR3: TGCGCCAGCCGCTCGACAGGGCCATGGGATTCACCCCTCCACTTT.

The genes are TRBV24-1 and TRBJ1-5, with D perhaps TRBD1 (6 bases). V was cut by 7 bases and J by 7 bases, with 22 bases left in between. Germline V gene data show CDR1 as KGHDR and CDR2 as SFDVKD. The CDR3 sequence is 16 residues long. The CDR3, as DNA: TGTGCCACCAGCGGTGCCGGGACAAAAACGGGGCAGCCCCAGCATTTT. Translated: CATSGAGTKTGQPQHF.

The V gene is TRBV5-1, the J gene TRBJ1-1; D perhaps matches TRBD1 (5 bases). The CDR3 extends over 17 amino acids. Germline CDR1 is SGHRS and CDR2 is YFSETQ. Trimming cost V 2 bases and J 1 base, with 18 bases left between them. The CDR3 bases are TGCGCCAGCAGCTTAGCAGGGACGTGGGGGAGGAACACTGAAGCTTTCTTT. It translates to CASSLAGTWGRNTEAFF. Variable domain in full (rest from reference TRBV5-1 and TRBJ1-1): KAGVTQTPRYLIKTRGQQVTLSCSPISGHRSVSWYQQTPGQGLQFLFEYFSETQRNKGNFPGRFSGRQFSNSRSEMNVSTLELGDSALYLCASSLAGTWGRNTEAFFGQGTRLTVV.

The gene calls are TRBV12-3 or TRBV12-4 and TRBJ2-4, with 7 nucleotides matching TRBD1. Unmatched junction bases numbered 6, after V lost 5 bases and J lost 5 bases. The CDR3 extends over 14 amino acids. Here the CDR3 reads CASSNEGAQNIQYF. The CDR3 DNA sequence: TGTGCCAGCAGTAACGAGGGGGCCCAAAACATTCAGTACTTC.

In this sample, this clonotype turned up once. The J gene is TRBJ2-3, the V gene TRBV13; 7 bases align to TRBD2. CDR1 and CDR2 (germline): PRHDT, FYEKMQ (reference sequence). J gave up 2 bases and V 2 bases, and 7 bases lay outside the gene matches. This CDR3 is built from 16 residues. The CDR3 spells CASSLLGGGNTDTQYF. The CDR3 nucleotides read TGTGCCAGCAGCTTACTAGGCGGGGGTAACACAGATACGCAGTATTTT.

The sample holds a few counts of this clonotype. The rearrangement uses TRBV29-1 and TRBJ1-5; D possibly corresponds to TRBD1 (6 bases). There are 13 residues in the CDR3. The germline V gene has CDR1 SQVTM and CDR2 ANQGSEA. Between the trimmed V and J ends, which lost 2 bases and 6 bases, there was a span of 11 bases. CDR3 coding DNA: TGCAGCGTTGAATTACAGGGCGGTCAGCCCCAGCATTTT. As protein: CSVELQGGQPQHF.

V and J are TRBV7-2 and TRBJ1-1, with 8 bases that match TRBD1. The germline gives CDR1 SGHTA, CDR2 FQGNSA. This CDR3 has 13 residues. After removal of 1 base from V and 10 bases from J, the junction contained 5 bases not matched to a gene. The CDR3 nucleotides are TGTGCCAGCAGCTTAGATTTCGGACAGGGAGCTTTCTTT. It encodes CASSLDFGQGAFF.

This chain joins TRBV7-3 and TRBJ2-1, with TRBD2 identical over 9 bases. With 5 bases clipped from V and 1 base from J, the junction kept 3 bases outside the gene matches. The germline CDR1 and CDR2 sequences are SGHTA and FQGTGA. The CDR3 contains 15 residues. The CDR3 here is CASSRLAESYNEQFF. CDR3 in DNA: TGTGCCAGCAGCAGACTAGCGGAGTCCTACAATGAGCAGTTCTTC.

V is TRBV6-6 and J is TRBJ1-2, with D unclear. The CDR3 totals 13 residues. In germline, CDR1 is MNHNY, CDR2 SVGAGI (reference sequence). The germline V and J ends were trimmed by 4 bases and 3 bases, with 9 bases remaining between them. CDR3 region: CASSSHPHYGYTF. The CDR3 DNA reads TGTGCCAGCAGTTCGCACCCTCACTATGGCTACACCTTC.

The chain employs TRBV6-5 and TRBJ1-1; the D gene is possibly TRBD1 (5 bases). The CDR3 is 14 residues long. CDR1 MNHEY and CDR2 SVGAGI come from the germline V gene. V was trimmed by 5 bases and J by 4 bases, leaving 14 bases between them. The CDR3: CASSLNKGTTEAFF. DNA for the CDR3: TGTGCCAGCAGTCTCAATAAGGGGACCACTGAAGCTTTCTTT.

This rearrangement joins TRBV5-8 to TRBJ1-1; possibly TRBD1 for D (6 bases). CDR3 length: 15 amino acids. Germline-derived CDR1 and CDR2 are SGHTS and YDEGEE. V lost 3 bases and J 1 base, leaving 13 bases between the germline ends. CDR3 DNA: TGTGCCAGCAGCTGGGGCTTGGGGGCGAACACTGAAGCTTTCTTT. It translates to CASSWGLGANTEAFF.